The rows below give T cell receptor beta chains drawn from one sample of a study of T cells after yellow fever vaccination. TCRdb reanalysed the 5' RACE reads using MiXCR and keeps one entry per CDR3 protein. The table records 610,000 or so distinct CDR3 sequences, about 12% of them present only once. The source was PBMCs, collected on the day of the yellow fever booster vaccination. The receptors were gathered from a man in his thirties or forties who received the YFV17D yellow fever vaccine. CDR3s include the opening cysteine and the closing phenylalanine or tryptophan. A D gene is named only where the DNA matches it firmly. The size entry is marked missing in some rows and otherwise reads once, few, many or a size class.

J | D | V | size | CDR3 | DNA
TRBJ2-7 | TRBD2 | TRBV6-5 | few | CASSYDGTSGSRYEQYF | TGTGCCAGCAGTTACGATGGGACTAGCGGGAGTAGGTACGAGCAGTACTTC
TRBJ1-6 | NA | TRBV7-8 | NA | CASSLRADNSPLHF | TGTGCCAGCAGCTTAAGGGCAGATAATTCACCCCTCCACTTT
TRBJ2-7 | NA | TRBV4-3 | few | CASSQGTQGKTYEQYF | TGCGCCAGCAGCCAAGGGACCCAGGGGAAGACTTACGAGCAGTACTTC
TRBJ2-3 | TRBD2 | TRBV20-1 | NA | CSARYVGGPADTQYF | TGCAGTGCTAGATACGTGGGAGGGCCCGCAGATACGCAGTATTTT
TRBJ2-7 | NA | TRBV4-1 | few | CASSQDFSRSIHYEQYF | TGCGCCAGCAGCCAAGATTTTTCGCGATCAATCCACTACGAGCAGTACTTC
TRBJ2-5 | NA | TRBV7-2 | few | CASTQATETQYF | TGTGCCAGCACCCAGGCCACAGAGACCCAGTACTTC
TRBJ2-1 | TRBD1 | TRBV12-3/TRBV12-4 | NA | CASTADRDYNEQFF | TGTGCCAGCACCGCGGACAGGGATTACAATGAGCAGTTCTTC
TRBJ2-1 | TRBD2 | TRBV20-1 | few | CSAKPWTSGTYNEQFF | TGCAGTGCTAAGCCTTGGACTAGCGGGACATACAATGAGCAGTTCTTC
TRBJ1-1 | TRBD1 | TRBV9 | NA | CASSTPRGSVNTEAFF | TGTGCCAGCAGCACGCCCAGGGGGTCCGTGAACACTGAAGCTTTCTTT
TRBJ2-5 | TRBD1 | TRBV6-5 | NA | CASSYQDRERETQYF | TGTGCCAGCAGTTACCAGGACAGGGAAAGAGAGACCCAGTACTTC
TRBJ2-3 | TRBD1 | TRBV7-6 | NA | CASSFHGTGGTDTQYF | TGTGCCAGCAGCTTTCACGGGACAGGGGGGACAGATACGCAGTATTTT
TRBJ2-1 | TRBD2 | TRBV5-1 | few | CASTTGTSGSYVGNEQFF | TGCGCCAGCACCACCGGGACTAGCGGGAGTTATGTGGGGAATGAGCAGTTCTTC
TRBJ1-2 | NA | TRBV5-8 | few | CASSRQGHGYTF | TGTGCCAGCAGCCGGCAGGGTCACGGCTACACCTTC
TRBJ2-1 | TRBD2 | TRBV7-2 | few | CASSLLLASDYNEQFF | TGTGCCAGCAGCTTGTTACTAGCGAGCGATTACAATGAGCAGTTCTTC
TRBJ2-2 | NA | TRBV12-3/TRBV12-4 | many | CATGGLVGELFF | TGTGCCACCGGGGGGCTTGTCGGGGAGCTGTTTTTT
TRBJ2-3 | TRBD1 | TRBV7-8 | NA | CASSSPDRGTDTQYF | TGTGCCAGCAGTTCCCCGGACAGGGGAACAGATACGCAGTATTTT
TRBJ2-7 | TRBD1 | TRBV29-1 | few | CSGRGTGASYEQYF | TGCAGCGGACGCGGGACAGGGGCCTCCTACGAGCAGTACTTC
TRBJ2-3 | TRBD1 | TRBV9 | NA | CASSANPGTGTRSTQYF | TGTGCCAGCAGCGCCAACCCCGGGACAGGGACGCGGAGTACGCAGTATTTT
TRBJ1-2 | NA | TRBV29-1 | few | CSVVSGLINGYTF | TGCAGCGTTGTTTCAGGGCTGATAAATGGCTACACCTTC
TRBJ2-3 | NA | TRBV6-5 | many | CASSYSGFGGQGTDTQYF | TGTGCCAGCAGTTACTCGGGTTTTGGTGGGCAGGGGACAGATACGCAGTATTTT
TRBJ2-7 | NA | TRBV9 | NA | CASSVGGNNLYEQYF | TGTGCCAGCAGCGTAGGAGGGAACAACCTCTACGAGCAGTACTTC
TRBJ2-1 | NA | TRBV28 | NA | CASSPPEAPGPEQFF | TGTGCCAGCAGTCCCCCCGAAGCCCCTGGTCCCGAGCAGTTCTTC
TRBJ1-5 | NA | TRBV20-1 | few | CSAERGGRPQHF | TGCAGTGCTGAGAGGGGGGGGCGGCCCCAGCATTTT
TRBJ2-5 | TRBD1 | TRBV20-1 | many | CSAPERTGYQETQYF | TGCAGTGCCCCAGAGAGGACAGGGTACCAAGAGACCCAGTACTTC
TRBJ2-3 | NA | TRBV19 | NA | CASSIGGRTDTQYF | TGTGCCAGTAGTATAGGAGGGAGGACAGATACGCAGTATTTT
TRBJ2-2 | NA | TRBV7-9 | NA | CASFRGPNTGELFF | TGTGCCAGCTTTAGAGGTCCGAACACCGGGGAGCTGTTTTTT
TRBJ1-1 | NA | TRBV6-6 | few | CASVDRVTEAFF | TGTGCCAGCGTCGATAGGGTCACTGAAGCTTTCTTT
TRBJ2-7 | NA | TRBV20-1 | NA | CSATRGGTGLAGFYEQYF | TGCAGTGCTACCAGGGGGGGAACGGGTCTGGCCGGGTTCTACGAGCAGTACTTC
TRBJ2-3 | TRBD2 | TRBV28 | few | CASLPPTSGVNTDTQYF | TGTGCCAGCTTACCTCCTACTAGCGGGGTCAACACAGATACGCAGTATTTT
TRBJ2-2 | NA | TRBV12-3/TRBV12-4 | few | CASSLRVKFRGIGELFF | TGTGCCAGCAGTTTACGCGTCAAATTCAGGGGAATCGGGGAGCTGTTTTTT
TRBJ2-5 | TRBD1 | TRBV10-3 | NA | CAISRDRTQETQYF | TGTGCCATCAGTAGGGACAGGACCCAAGAGACCCAGTACTTC
TRBJ2-4 | TRBD1 | TRBV7-2 | NA | CATTAETGWKNIQYF | TGTGCCACCACTGCGGAGACAGGGTGGAAAAACATTCAGTACTTC
TRBJ2-5 | TRBD1 | TRBV7-2 | few | CASSYGTGRKETQYF | TGTGCCAGCAGTTATGGGACAGGGAGGAAGGAGACCCAGTACTTC
TRBJ2-1 | NA | TRBV20-1 | NA | CSARGPQTGYNEQFF | TGCAGTGCTAGAGGGCCTCAAACGGGCTACAATGAGCAGTTCTTC
TRBJ2-3 | NA | TRBV7-2 | few | CASSPRISDTQYF | TGTGCCAGCAGCCCCCGGATTTCAGATACGCAGTATTTT
TRBJ2-7 | NA | TRBV7-9 | few | CASSLMVYEQYF | TGTGCCAGCAGCTTAATGGTTTACGAGCAGTACTTC
TRBJ2-3 | NA | TRBV7-2 | NA | CASSLQSADTQYF | TGTGCCAGCAGCTTACAGTCTGCAGATACGCAGTATTTT
TRBJ2-1 | TRBD2 | TRBV20-1 | few | CSARAPGTSLEFF | TGCAGTGCTAGAGCCCCCGGGACTAGCCTGGAGTTCTTC
TRBJ2-2 | TRBD1 | TRBV20-1 | few | CSARRTGIDGELFF | TGCAGTGCTAGAAGGACAGGGATCGACGGGGAGCTGTTTTTT